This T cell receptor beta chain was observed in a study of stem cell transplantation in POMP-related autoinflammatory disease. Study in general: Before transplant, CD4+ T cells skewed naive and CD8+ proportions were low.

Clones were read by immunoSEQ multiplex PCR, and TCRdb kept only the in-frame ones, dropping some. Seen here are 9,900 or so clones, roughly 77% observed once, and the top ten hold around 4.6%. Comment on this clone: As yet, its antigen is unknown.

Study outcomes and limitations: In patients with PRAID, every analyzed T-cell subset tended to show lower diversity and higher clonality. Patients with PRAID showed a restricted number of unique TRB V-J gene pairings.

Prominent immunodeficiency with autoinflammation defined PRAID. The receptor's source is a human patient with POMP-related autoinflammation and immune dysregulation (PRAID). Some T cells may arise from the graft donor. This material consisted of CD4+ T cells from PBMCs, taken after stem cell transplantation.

The CDR3: CASSISGTPGRGQYF. In DNA form, the CDR3 reads TGTGCCAGCAGCATCTCCGGGACGCCCGGGAGGGGCCAGTACTTC. The chain is built from TRBV9 and TRBJ2-5; 8 bases are a match to TRBD2. CDR1 and CDR2 (germline): SGDLS, YYNGEE. CDR3 length equals 15 residues. With 4 bases clipped from V and 10 bases from J, the junction kept 15 bases outside the gene matches.